This TCR beta chain was obtained from a study of beta chain features in type 1 diabetes (dated by TCRdb to 2016 to 2019). About the full investigation: Patients and healthy donors did not differ in mean age, gender distribution, total cell number or subset yield. Across all samples, fewer than 110,000,000 sorted cells were examined, and cell number per subset correlated strongly with RNA yield. The study compared the TCRB repertoires of sorted circulating CD4+ T cell subsets in recently diagnosed type 1 diabetes patients with those in matched healthy donors. Naive and central memory subsets were obtained from all 30 or so donors, but regulatory and stem cell-like memory subsets were isolated from only 8 patients and about eight healthy donors.

The entire isolated RNA was reverse transcribed using the High Capacity cDNA Reverse Transcription Kit, and thus expressed TCRB transcripts were sequenced. Deep immunoSEQ sequencing was performed on naive, central memory and regulatory T cell samples, with an average of about 4 million total reads per sample. Sorted cells were lysed in RLT buffer, and RNA was extracted using DNase-treated RNeasy Micro or Mini kits according to cell number. To prevent cross-contamination, every cell subset was processed on its own, while patient and healthy donor samples were processed together. TCRB sequences were amplified from cDNA with the immunoSEQ multiplex PCR, producing 87-bp fragments spanning the CDR3 region. Sequencing of the amplicons was performed on the Illumina HiSeq platform. The original methods were these. PCR bias was computationally corrected using synthetic template baselines, reads within Hamming distance 2 were collapsed, and singletons that could not be merged were discarded. Reads were aligned to IMGT to assign V, D and J genes, CDR3 length, and insertions or deletions at six rearrangement sites. Clonotype counts were normalized to sorted cell number within each subset before computing true diversity and Gini coefficients with the tcR R package. Repertoire sharing was quantified using the overlap coefficient calculated on TCRB nucleotide sequences. Out-of-frame TCRB sequences from naive cells were analyzed as a proxy for the pre-selection repertoire. Not all clones reach the TCRdb copy of this immuneACCESS table, which keeps in-frame sequences only. Checked studies attribute under half of the gap to unresolved V genes and leave the rest unexplained. V and J calls plus clone size are reproduced from that table; the DNA served to infer D and trimming. This sample is represented by around 250,000 clones; around 20% of them were singletons. Jointly, the top ten make up around 0.028% of the sample.

From each donor, a single peripheral blood sample of about 100 mL on average was drawn into heparinised tubes. Naive, central memory, regulatory and stem cell-like memory CD4+ T cells were sorted on a BD FACSAria II using a panel including CD45RO, CCR7, CD25, CD127, CD95 and CD27. Purity was above 95% for every sorted population. PBMCs were separated immediately by Lymphoprep density gradient centrifugation and were stained directly, without being cultured. Samples were stained and sorted in pairs, with one healthy donor and one patient per experiment, so that batch effects were minimized. This clone came up a few times. Its antigen is unknown. The sample holds no much larger clone one base away, and base qualities are not on file. Here is what the overall study found, with its caveats: Because cDNA was sequenced instead of genomic DNA, activated cells with high expression could be over-represented, although the groups did not differ in activation or CD3 levels. Naive, central memory and regulatory TCRB repertoires appeared to be more similar among patients than among healthy donors. Only small numbers of individuals were included in the HLA sub-analyses, which left unresolved whether HLA type had any influence on TCRB rearrangement. Shorter templates might be favored by PCR, yet because patient and control samples were amplified and corrected together, any such skew would affect both groups equally. Type 1 diabetes patients showed a moderate but significant shortening of TCRB CDR3 length in all four CD4+ subsets. Patients with type 1 diabetes made fewer insertions and deleted more nucleotides at VDJ recombination sites, implying thymic rearrangement abnormalities.

V trim: 4 bases; J trim: 6 bases; unmatched bases: 3. Counted from cysteine to phenylalanine, this CDR3 has 13 amino acids. The CDR3 DNA has 39 bases and is translated from base 1. In the germline V gene, CDR1 corresponds to SNHLY and CDR2 to FYNNEI. The V gene is TRBV2 and the J gene is TRBJ1-2; 9 nucleotides in the junction match TRBD1. The sequence derives from a woman aged 40 to 50 with type 1 diabetes. Material: naive CD4+ T cells from blood. The cell subset or site label corresponds to: true naive CD4+ T cells. The sequence in DNA is TGTGCCAGCAGTGGTGACAGGGGGAATGGCTACACCTTC. This is translated as CASSGDRGNGYTF.